This passage covers 3 T cell receptor beta chains from one sample sequenced in a study of response to subunit inactivated influenza vaccine. TCRdb re-called the RT-PCR reads with MiXCR, one entry per CDR3 protein. Of approximately 480,000 distinct CDR3 sequences listed, approximately 10% are singletons. The material was PBMCs from blood, obtained 35 to 45 days after vaccination. Receptor source: a middle-aged man who received an inactivated influenza vaccine.

This clonotype has more than one count but fewer than ten. The rearrangement uses TRBV20-1 and TRBJ2-3, with TRBD2 identical over 10 bases. V lost 6 bases to trimming and J lost 2 bases; unmatched junction nucleotides: 5. The CDR3 length is 14 residues. Germline values: CDR1 DFQATT, CDR2 SNEGSKA (reference sequence). The DNA of the CDR3 is TGCAGTGCCGAACTAGCGGGGAACACAGATACGCAGTATTTT. Residues: CSAELAGNTDTQYF.

This clonotype was recorded many times. The V gene is TRBV20-1, the J gene TRBJ2-7; D not certain. There are 15 residues in the CDR3. V was clipped by 3 bases and J by 2 bases, with 17 bases between them. Germline-derived CDR1 and CDR2 are DFQATT and SNEGSKA (reference sequence). The CDR3 DNA reads as TGCAGTGCTAGGAAGCAGCTCCTACCCCCCTACGAGCAGTACTTC. The encoded protein is CSARKQLLPPYEQYF.

The V gene is TRBV20-1, the J gene TRBJ2-7; 7 nucleotides align to TRBD2. The CDR3 runs to 13 residues. Per germline, CDR1 DFQATT and CDR2 SNEGSKA (reference sequence). With 8 bases clipped from V and 2 bases from J, the junction kept 9 bases outside the gene matches. In DNA form, the CDR3 reads TGCAGTTTCCCAGGTCTAGCGGCCTACGAGCAGTACTTC. It translates to CSFPGLAAYEQYF.